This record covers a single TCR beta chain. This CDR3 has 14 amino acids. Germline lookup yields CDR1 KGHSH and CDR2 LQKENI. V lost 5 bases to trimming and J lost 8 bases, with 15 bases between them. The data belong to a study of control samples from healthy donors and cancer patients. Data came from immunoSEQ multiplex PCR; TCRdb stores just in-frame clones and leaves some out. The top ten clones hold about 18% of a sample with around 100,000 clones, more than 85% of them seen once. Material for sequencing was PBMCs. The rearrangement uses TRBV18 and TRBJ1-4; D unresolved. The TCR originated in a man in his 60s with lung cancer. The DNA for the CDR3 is TGTGCCAGCTCAGATGAGGGAGGAGGAGAAAAACTGTTTTTT. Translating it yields CASSDEGGGEKLFF.